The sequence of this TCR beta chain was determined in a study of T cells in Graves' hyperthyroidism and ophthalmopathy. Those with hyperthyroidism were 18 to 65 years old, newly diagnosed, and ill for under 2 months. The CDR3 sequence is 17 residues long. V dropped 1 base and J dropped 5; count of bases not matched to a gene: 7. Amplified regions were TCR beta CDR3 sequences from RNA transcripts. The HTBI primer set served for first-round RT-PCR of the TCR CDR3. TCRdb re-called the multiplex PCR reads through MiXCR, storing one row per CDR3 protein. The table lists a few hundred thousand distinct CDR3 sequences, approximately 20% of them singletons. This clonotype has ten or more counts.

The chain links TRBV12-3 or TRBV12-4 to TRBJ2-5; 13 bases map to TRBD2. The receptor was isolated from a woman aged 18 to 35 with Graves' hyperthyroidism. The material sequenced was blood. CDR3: CASSLGLGLAGRETQYF. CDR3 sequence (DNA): TGTGCCAGCAGTTTAGGACTGGGACTAGCGGGGAGGGAGACCCAGTACTTC.